This T cell receptor (beta chain) was recovered during a study of blood T cells in healthy people across ages. Next came a second PCR, run for 7 to 11 cycles, which used a sample-barcoded 5' primer along with a J-beta primer mix. MiXCR was run by TCRdb on the 5' RACE reads, yielding one entry per CDR3 protein. The top ten clones hold 15% to 20% of a sample with about 780,000 distinct CDR3 sequences, around 45% of them seen once. The junction had 8 bases not matched to a gene; V was cut back by 6 bases and J by 5 bases. Per germline, CDR1 DFQATT and CDR2 SNEGSKA (reference sequence). This CDR3 is 13 amino acids long.

The chain is built from TRBV20-1 and TRBJ2-5, with TRBD2 identical over 8 bases. The sequenced material came from blood. This clonotype was sampled from a man of 80 years or more in good health. CDR3 sequence: CSAPAGEVETQYF. The CDR3 bases are TGCAGTGCCCCAGCGGGAGAGGTGGAGACCCAGTACTTC.